The 18 T cell receptor beta chains below were found in one sample sequenced in a study of blood T cell repertoires in COVID-19 (dated by TCRdb to about 2020). Libraries came from the immunoSEQ multiplex PCR assay. The table was pulled from immuneACCESS by TCRdb, which kept in-frame rearrangements only. Such tables lose some clones; where checked, under half of the loss comes from unresolved V genes, and the rest has no known cause. The sample table holds about 40,000 clones, of which approximately 90% were seen once. Clones ranked in the top ten supply roughly 18% of the sample. Material: peripheral blood. The receptors were sampled from a man aged 45 to 65 in a cohort sampled during active COVID-19.

The chain carries TRBV19 and TRBJ1-1; 7 positions agree with TRBD1. Trimming at V came to 7 bases and at J to 7 bases, leaving 12 bases not matched to a gene. Germline values: CDR1 LNHDA, CDR2 SQIVND (reference sequence). This CDR3 spans 14 amino acids. The CDR3 protein is CASNEQGWGVEAFF. CDR3 coding DNA: TGTGCCAGTAACGAACAGGGGTGGGGAGTTGAAGCTTTCTTT.

This clone was counted between two and nine times. The chain uses TRBV5-4 and TRBJ1-6; 10 nucleotides agree with TRBD1. V shed 7 bases and J 10 bases; nucleotides not matched to a gene: 14. The CDR3 consists of 16 residues. Germline CDR1 is SGHNT and CDR2 is YYREEE (reference sequence). CDR3 protein: CASGPGTGAGNSPLHF. The CDR3 nucleotides are TGTGCCAGCGGTCCCGGGACAGGGGCCGGCAACTCACCCCTCCACTTT.

V is TRBV3-1 (or the pseudogene TRBV3-2) and J is TRBJ2-6; no clear D. The germline gives CDR1 LGHDT, CDR2 YNNKEL (reference sequence). The CDR3 extends over 18 amino acids. V lost 1 base and J 2 bases, leaving 15 bases between the germline ends. The CDR3 protein is CASSQVSNSRPGANVLTF. The CDR3 coding sequence is TGTGCCAGCAGCCAAGTCTCGAACAGCCGCCCTGGGGCCAACGTCCTGACTTTC.

In this sample, this clone turned up once. The chain joins TRBV7-2 to TRBJ2-7; no definite D call. With 1 base removed from V and 6 bases from J, the gap between germline ends came to 7 bases. The CDR3 runs to 12 residues. CDR1 SGHTA and CDR2 FQGNSA come from the germline V gene. The CDR3 bases are TGTGCCAGCAGCTTAGACAACAGCGAGCAGTACTTC. Residues: CASSLDNSEQYF.

This sequence joins TRBV27 and TRBJ1-6; D remains ambiguous. V lost 5 bases, J lost 3 bases, and 11 bases lay in between. CDR1 and CDR2 from the germline V gene are MNHEY and SMNVEV (reference sequence). The CDR3 sequence is 15 residues long. CDR3 nucleotides: TGTGCCAGCAGTGAACGGAGGAACTATAATTCACCCCTCCACTTT. This gives the protein CASSERRNYNSPLHF.

The rearrangement uses TRBV2 and TRBJ2-5; D possibly corresponds to TRBD1 (7 bases). Between the trimmed V and J ends, which lost 6 bases and 5 bases, there was a span of 19 bases. Germline V CDR1 and CDR2: SNHLY, FYNNEI. This CDR3 has 15 residues. The CDR3 is CASSENRGLSETQYF. CDR3 in DNA: TGTGCCAGCAGCGAGAACAGGGGACTGAGCGAGACCCAGTACTTC.

This chain joins TRBV3-1 (or the pseudogene TRBV3-2) and TRBJ2-3, with 8 bases matching TRBD1. Germline V CDR1 and CDR2: LGHDT, YNNKEL (reference sequence). This CDR3 has 14 amino acids. V was clipped by 2 bases and J by 8 bases; unmatched bases: 6. CDR3: CASSQNRGTTTQYF. CDR3 nucleotide sequence: TGTGCCAGCAGCCAAAACAGGGGGACAACTACGCAGTATTTT.

The genes are TRBV19 and TRBJ2-7; 9 bases are shared with TRBD1. V trimming: 3 bases; J trimming: 2 bases; junction bases outside the gene matches: 5. The CDR3 runs 15 residues. Germline assignment: CDR1 LNHDA and CDR2 SQIVND (reference sequence). This CDR3 reads CASSIRQGDPYEQYV. The CDR3 DNA follows: TGTGCCAGTAGTATTAGACAGGGGGACCCCTACGAGCAGTACGTC.

V gene TRBV27 combines with J gene TRBJ1-1; 7 nucleotides agree with TRBD1. The CDR3 totals 15 residues. Trimming at V came to 5 bases and at J to 4 bases, leaving 10 bases not matched to a gene. The V gene's germline CDR1 is MNHEY and CDR2 SMNVEV (reference sequence). As DNA, the CDR3 is TGTGCCAGCAGTCCCTCGACAGGGACGGTCACTGAAGCTTTCTTT. This translates into CASSPSTGTVTEAFF.

The rearrangement uses TRBV28 and TRBJ2-7; 9 nucleotides align to TRBD2. V lost 4 bases, J lost 5 bases, and 12 bases stayed unmatched. Germline V gene lookup returns CDR1 MDHEN and CDR2 SYDVKM. This CDR3 spans 16 amino acids. In DNA form, the CDR3 reads TGTGCCAGCAGTTCCTGGCTAGCGGGGCCGGATGACGAGCAGTACGTC. Translation gives CASSSWLAGPDDEQYV.

Written as DNA, the CDR3 is TGTGCCACCAGCAGAGGCAGGGAGGGCAGCACAGATACGCAGTATTTT. It yields the protein CATSRGREGSTDTQYF. The chain joins TRBV15 to TRBJ2-3; 7 positions agree with TRBD2. Germline V lookup: CDR1 LNHNV, CDR2 YYDKDF (reference sequence). J was trimmed by 0 bases and V by 1 base; bases with no gene match: 4. This CDR3 has 16 residues.

This chain connects TRBV11-2 to TRBJ1-6, with D possibly being TRBD1 (6 bases). Per the germline V gene, CDR1 is SGHAT and CDR2 is FQNNGV. V was clipped by 0 bases and J by 1 base, with 10 bases between them. The CDR3 has 17 residues. The CDR3 loop is CASSLDRQESYNSPLHF. As DNA, the CDR3 is TGTGCCAGCAGCTTAGATAGACAGGAATCCTATAATTCACCCCTCCACTTT.

The J gene is TRBJ2-7, the V gene TRBV5-1; 15 bases are shared with TRBD2. J gave up 4 bases and V 4 bases, and 3 bases lay outside the gene matches. The CDR3 totals 15 residues. Germline V gives CDR1 SGHRS, CDR2 YFSETQ. CDR3 nucleotides: TGCGCCAGCAGCCCCGGACTAGCGGGAGGGTACGAGCAGTACGTC. Its translation is CASSPGLAGGYEQYV.

V usage is TRBV7-9 and J usage is TRBJ2-4; tentatively, D is TRBD2 (6 bases). Trimming stripped 2 bases from V and 2 bases from J, with 22 bases between. The CDR3 is 19 amino acids. Germline-derived CDR1 and CDR2 are SEHNR and FQNEAQ (reference sequence). The CDR3 sequence: CASSLSSGASLRSKNIQYF. The CDR3 DNA sequence: TGTGCCAGCAGCTTAAGTTCGGGAGCGTCGCTTCGGTCCAAAAACATTCAGTACTTC.

By sample share, this clone is medium-sized. The genes are TRBV13 and TRBJ2-7; TRBD2 is a possible D gene (5 bases). Germline V lookup: CDR1 PRHDT, CDR2 FYEKMQ (reference sequence). This CDR3 has 15 residues. V lost 5 bases, J lost 0 bases, and 14 bases lay in between. CDR3: CASSPPGSPSYEQYF. The CDR3, as DNA: TGTGCCAGCAGCCCCCCGGGGAGTCCCTCCTACGAGCAGTACTTC.

The gene calls are TRBV5-5 and TRBJ2-1; perhaps TRBD2 as D (6 bases). V dropped 0 bases and J dropped 12 bases, with 13 bases sitting between them. Germline lookup yields CDR1 SGHKS and CDR2 YYEKEE (reference sequence). There are 13 residues in the CDR3. In DNA, the CDR3 is TGTGCCAGCAGCTTGGGTGGGGGGTTAGTGCAGTTCTTC. It specifies CASSLGGGLVQFF.

The chain couples TRBV27 to TRBJ2-7; TRBD2 aligns across 8 bases. Trimming took 11 bases from V and 0 from J; bases not matched to a gene: 6. This CDR3 is built from 13 residues. CDR1 and CDR2 from the germline V gene are MNHEY and SMNVEV (reference sequence). The CDR3 sequence is CASQRGPSYEQYF. CDR3 DNA: TGTGCCTCCCAGCGGGGGCCCTCCTACGAGCAGTACTTC.

The rearrangement joins TRBV12-5 to TRBJ2-7, with 8 bases that match TRBD1. This CDR3 comprises 15 residues. With V trimmed by 1 base and J by 0 bases, 2 bases remained unmatched. Looked up from germline, CDR1 is LGHNT and CDR2 is FRNRAP. The CDR3 is CASGLEGQVSYEQYF. Written as DNA, the CDR3 is TGTGCTAGTGGTTTGGAGGGACAGGTCTCCTACGAGCAGTACTTC.